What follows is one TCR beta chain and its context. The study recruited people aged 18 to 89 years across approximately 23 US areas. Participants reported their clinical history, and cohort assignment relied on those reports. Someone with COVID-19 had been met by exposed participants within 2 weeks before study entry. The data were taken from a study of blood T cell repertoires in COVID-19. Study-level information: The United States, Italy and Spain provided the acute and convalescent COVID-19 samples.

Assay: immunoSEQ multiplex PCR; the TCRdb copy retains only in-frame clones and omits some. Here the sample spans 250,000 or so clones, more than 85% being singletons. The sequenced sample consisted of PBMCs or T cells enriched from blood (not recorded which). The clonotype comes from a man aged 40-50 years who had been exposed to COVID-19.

In DNA, the CDR3 is TGTGCCAGCAGTCGGGACAGCTTCAACACTGAAGCTTTCTTT. It codes for CASSRDSFNTEAFF. The V and J genes are TRBV7-9 and TRBJ1-1; TRBD1 matches 7 bases. The CDR3 is 14 amino acids. Germline assignment: CDR1 SEHNR and CDR2 FQNEAQ (reference sequence). Trimming at V came to 6 bases and at J to 2 bases, leaving 6 bases not matched to a gene.